Sequencing of this TCR beta chain was carried out in a study of T cells after yellow fever vaccination. The study's findings and limits: After the booster, approximately 96% of CD4 and approximately 90% of CD8 primary-response clones were re-detected.

Via MiXCR, TCRdb re-called the 5' RACE reads, giving one row per CDR3 protein. The table lists 350,000 to 550,000 distinct CDR3 sequences, roughly a sixth of them singletons. This CDR3 has 15 amino acids. Germline assignment: CDR1 LGHNA and CDR2 YNFKEQ. V was cut by 0 bases and J by 1 base, with 9 bases left in between. Notes on this clonotype: No antigen is known for it.

The TCR originated in a man younger than 35 who received the YFV17D yellow fever vaccine. The sequences come from PBMCs, collected before the yellow fever booster vaccination. V usage is TRBV4-2 and J usage is TRBJ2-5; possibly TRBD1 or TRBD2 for D (5 bases each). The CDR3, as DNA: TGTGCCAGCAGCCAAGAGTGGGGGATCCAAGAGACCCAGTACTTC. This gives the protein CASSQEWGIQETQYF.